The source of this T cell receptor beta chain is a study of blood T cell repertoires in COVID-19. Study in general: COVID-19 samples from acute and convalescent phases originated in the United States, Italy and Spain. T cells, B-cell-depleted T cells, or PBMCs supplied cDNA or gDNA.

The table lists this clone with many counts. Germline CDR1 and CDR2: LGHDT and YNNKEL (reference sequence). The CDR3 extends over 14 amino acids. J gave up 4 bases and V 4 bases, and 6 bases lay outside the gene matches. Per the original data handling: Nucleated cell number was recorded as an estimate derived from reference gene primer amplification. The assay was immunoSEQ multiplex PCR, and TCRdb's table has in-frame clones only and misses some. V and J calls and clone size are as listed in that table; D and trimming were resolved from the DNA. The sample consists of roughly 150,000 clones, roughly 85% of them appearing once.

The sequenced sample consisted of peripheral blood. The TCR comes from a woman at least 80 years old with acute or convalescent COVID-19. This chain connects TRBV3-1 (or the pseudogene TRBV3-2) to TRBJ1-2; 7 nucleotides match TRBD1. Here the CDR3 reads CASSRGQAPYGYTF. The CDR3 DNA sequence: TGTGCCAGCAGCCGCGGACAGGCACCCTATGGCTACACCTTC.